One and the same sample provided the 27 T cell receptor beta chains below, sequenced in a study of blood T cells in healthy people across ages. Alongside a J-beta primer mix, a sample-barcoded 5' primer served in a second PCR lasting about 7 to 11 cycles. TCRdb reprocessed the 5' RACE reads with MiXCR, giving one entry per CDR3 protein. The sample has around 790,000 distinct CDR3 sequences; about 42% are singletons. Material: blood. Source of these receptors: a man aged 55 to 69 in good health.

In its sample, this clonotype was seen a few times. J is TRBJ2-5 and V is TRBV5-1; D is possibly TRBD1 (6 bases). From germline, CDR1 is SGHRS and CDR2 YFSETQ. The V and J ends lost 6 bases and 1 base respectively, with 16 bases between them. The length of the CDR3 is 15 residues. CDR3 nucleotide sequence: TGCGCCAGCATAGGACGCAGGGGCCTCCAAGAGACCCAGTACTTC. Protein product: CASIGRRGLQETQYF.

This clonotype turned up a few times. The V and J genes are TRBV7-2 and TRBJ2-7; 11 bases agree with TRBD2. The CDR3 runs 18 residues. The V segment lost 5 bases and the J segment 5 bases; nucleotides outside the gene matches: 17. Germline CDR1 reads SGHTA; CDR2 reads FQGNSA. In DNA form, the CDR3 reads TGTGCCAGCAGCCCTAGATCTAAGGTAGCGGGGGGGCCCAACGAGCAGTACTTC. The encoded protein is CASSPRSKVAGGPNEQYF. Complete variable domain (other parts from reference TRBV7-2 and TRBJ2-7): GAGVSQSPSNKVTEKGKDVELRCDPISGHTALYWYRQSLGQGLEFLIYFQGNSAPDKSGLPSDRFSAERTGGSVSTLTIQRTQQEDSAVYLCASSPRSKVAGGPNEQYFGPGTRLTVT.

This chain links TRBV4-3 with TRBJ2-3; D not resolved. Trimming removed 0 bases at V and 1 base at J, with 11 bases between. Germline CDR1 and CDR2: LGHNA and YSLEER. The CDR3 spans 16 residues. The CDR3 protein is CASSQDFVQGTDTQYF. CDR3 nucleotide sequence: TGCGCCAGCAGCCAAGATTTTGTGCAGGGCACAGATACGCAGTATTTT.

This clonotype has only a few counts. V usage is TRBV5-1 and J usage is TRBJ1-1; weak D call: TRBD1 (6 bases). This CDR3 region has 18 residues. V was cut by 4 bases and J by 0 bases, with 22 bases left in between. CDR1 is SGHRS, CDR2 YFSETQ, per germline. CDR3 region: CASSVTGTPVGLNTEAFF. For the CDR3, the DNA is TGCGCCAGCAGCGTAACAGGGACCCCCGTTGGACTGAACACTGAAGCTTTCTTT.

V and J are TRBV15 and TRBJ1-1; unclear D gene. Between the trimmed V and J ends, which lost 0 bases and 0 bases, there was a span of 8 bases. Germline CDR1 and CDR2: LNHNV and YYDKDF (reference sequence). CDR3 length: 15 amino acids. CDR3: CATSRDTGMNTEAFF. The CDR3 DNA reads as TGTGCCACCAGCAGAGATACGGGGATGAACACTGAAGCTTTCTTT.

This chain joins TRBV6-2 or TRBV6-3 and TRBJ1-2; the match to TRBD1 covers 8 bases. This CDR3 is built from 14 residues. V was clipped by 5 bases and J by 6 bases; unmatched bases: 8. CDR1 is MNHEY and CDR2 is SVGEGT in the germline V gene. The CDR3 sequence: CASSTPGQVNGYTF. The CDR3, as DNA: TGTGCCAGCAGTACCCCGGGACAGGTTAATGGCTACACCTTC.

A note on this clonotype: The junction shows a germline mismatch at one end, possibly a read error. The chain is built from TRBV7-2 and TRBJ2-7; the match to TRBD1 covers 8 bases. The CDR3 covers 15 residues. Germline CDR1 SGHTA, CDR2 FQGNSA. The CDR3 DNA reads TGTGTCAGCAGCTTGGGGGTGGGACAGGACTACGAGCAGTACTTC. This gives the protein CVSSLGVGQDYEQYF.

This chain connects TRBV12-3 or TRBV12-4 to TRBJ1-2; tentative D call: TRBD1 (6 bases). CDR3 length: 13 amino acids. The V end was cut by 6 bases, the J end by 6 bases, with 14 bases between. CDR3 sequence: CASSVTGWDGYTF. The CDR3 nucleotides are TGTGCCAGCAGCGTAACAGGGTGGGATGGCTACACCTTC.

This clonotype was picked up a small number of times. The J gene is TRBJ2-5, the V gene TRBV12-3 or TRBV12-4; 8 positions agree with TRBD2. This CDR3 region has 16 residues. The trim removed 5 bases at V and 7 bases at J, leaving 15 bases unmatched. The CDR3 here is CASSPRTSSAPRTQYF. CDR3 coding DNA: TGTGCCAGCAGTCCACGGACTAGCTCCGCGCCCAGGACCCAGTACTTC.

The V gene is TRBV29-1, the J gene TRBJ1-2; 12 nucleotides agree with TRBD1. The germline CDR1 and CDR2 sequences are SQVTM and ANQGSEA. The CDR3 loop spans 13 amino acids. CDR3: CSAPRDRGPGYTF. The DNA of the CDR3 is TGCAGTGCCCCGAGGGACAGGGGGCCTGGCTACACCTTC.

In nucleotides, the CDR3 is TGTGCCAGCAGCCAATGGGTGACGGGGGAGCAGTACTTC. This encodes CASSQWVTGEQYF. The chain employs TRBV3-1 and TRBJ2-7, with D possibly being TRBD2 (5 bases). With 2 bases removed from V and 7 bases from J, the gap between germline ends came to 12 bases. The CDR3 spans 13 residues. Germline loops: CDR1 LGHDT, CDR2 YNNKEL (reference sequence).

The J gene is TRBJ1-5, the V gene TRBV28, with 8 bases lining up with TRBD1. The germline gives CDR1 MDHEN, CDR2 SYDVKM. Germline trimming cut 1 base from V and 5 bases from J; bases unmatched to any gene: 4. This CDR3 is 15 amino acids long. As DNA, the CDR3 is TGTGCCAGCAGTTTATTTGCAGGGGGCCATCAGCCCCAGCATTTT. Encoded protein: CASSLFAGGHQPQHF.

This clonotype occurred a few times. The CDR3 is CSVETPGNGYTF. The CDR3 nucleotides are TGCAGCGTTGAAACCCCAGGGAATGGCTACACCTTC. V usage is TRBV29-1 and J usage is TRBJ1-2; tentative D call: TRBD1 (5 bases). V lost 2 bases, J lost 6 bases, and 10 bases lay in between. CDR3 length: 12 residues. Germline lookup yields CDR1 SQVTM and CDR2 ANQGSEA.

The J gene is TRBJ2-5, the V gene TRBV3-1; D is possibly TRBD1 (5 bases). V lost 5 bases, J lost 3 bases, and 10 bases lay in between. The CDR3 runs to 13 residues. Germline V lookup: CDR1 LGHDT, CDR2 YNNKEL (reference sequence). The CDR3 coding sequence is TGTGCCAGCAGCTGGACACTCGAAGAGACCCAGTACTTC. Amino acids: CASSWTLEETQYF.

V and J are TRBV7-2 and TRBJ1-2; tentatively, D is TRBD1 (6 bases). The germline V gene encodes CDR1 SGHTA and CDR2 FQGNSA. The CDR3 loop spans 14 amino acids. V was cut by 1 base and J by 7 bases, with 13 bases left in between. The CDR3 DNA reads as TGTGCCAGCAGCTTAGGGCAGGGGAGGTCTGGCTACACCTTC. As protein: CASSLGQGRSGYTF. Based on the CDR3 plus reference TRBV7-2 and TRBJ1-2, the full variable domain is GAGVSQSPSNKVTEKGKDVELRCDPISGHTALYWYRQSLGQGLEFLIYFQGNSAPDKSGLPSDRFSAERTGGSVSTLTIQRTQQEDSAVYLCASSLGQGRSGYTFGSGTRLTVV.

The chain is built from TRBV11-2 and TRBJ2-3; 11 nucleotides match TRBD2. After removal of 6 bases from V and 5 bases from J, the junction contained 7 bases not matched to a gene. Per germline, CDR1 SGHAT and CDR2 FQNNGV. The CDR3 consists of 15 residues. This CDR3 reads CASRSSGGVGDTQYF. The CDR3 coding sequence is TGTGCCAGCAGAAGTAGCGGGGGGGTTGGAGATACGCAGTATTTT.

V is TRBV20-1 and J is TRBJ1-2; weak D call: TRBD1 (5 bases). Germline CDR1 is DFQATT and CDR2 is SNEGSKA (reference sequence). Trimming stripped 6 bases from V and 2 bases from J, with 13 bases between. The CDR3 sequence is 13 residues long. The CDR3 reads CSARRGPNYGYTF. As DNA, the CDR3 is TGCAGTGCCCGAAGGGGTCCGAACTATGGCTACACCTTC.

A few counts support this clonotype. This CDR3 reads CASSYGASGGSFF. The CDR3, as DNA: TGTGCCAGCAGTTACGGTGCATCCGGAGGGAGTTTCTTT. The chain links TRBV6-6 to TRBJ1-1; D is unresolved. V shed 2 bases and J shed 13 bases, with 17 bases lying between them. Germline loops: CDR1 MNHNY, CDR2 SVGAGI (reference sequence). CDR3 size: 13 residues.

With respect to this clonotype: Given a much more abundant clone one base away, this may be a read error. This chain joins TRBV20-1 and TRBJ2-5, with 8 bases identical to TRBD2. Germline V lookup: CDR1 DFQATT, CDR2 SNEGSKA (reference sequence). Trimming cost V 7 bases and J 2 bases; bases outside gene matches: 6. CDR3 length equals 13 residues. The CDR3 coding sequence is TGCAGTGTTCCGGCTAGCGGGCAAGAGACCCAGTACTTC. Amino acid sequence: CSVPASGQETQYF.

This chain links TRBV20-1 with TRBJ2-7, with 7 bases that match TRBD1. V shed 7 bases, J shed 2 bases, and the junction held 11 bases outside the gene matches. Per germline, CDR1 DFQATT and CDR2 SNEGSKA (reference sequence). This CDR3 has 14 residues. The CDR3: CSVPHGQAPYEQYF. The CDR3, as DNA: TGCAGTGTCCCACATGGACAGGCCCCCTACGAGCAGTACTTC.

Ten or more counts support this clonotype. V usage is TRBV5-6 and J usage is TRBJ2-7, with 8 positions matching TRBD1. The germline gives CDR1 SGHDT, CDR2 YYEEEE. The junction had 14 bases not matched to a gene; V was cut back by 0 bases and J by 6 bases. This CDR3 has 17 residues. CDR3 region: CASSLESAGQGRGEQYF. In nucleotides, the CDR3 is TGTGCCAGCAGCTTGGAATCGGCCGGACAGGGACGGGGCGAGCAGTACTTC.

This chain joins TRBV6-6 and TRBJ1-6; D ambiguous. V was trimmed by 6 bases and J by 6 bases, leaving 9 bases between them. The germline V gene has CDR1 MNHNY and CDR2 SVGAGI (reference sequence). CDR3 size: 13 residues. For the CDR3, the DNA is TGTGCCAGCAGGGAAGGGTTTAATTCACCCCTCCACTTT. It encodes CASREGFNSPLHF.

The gene calls are TRBV20-1 and TRBJ1-1; D is undetermined. Germline assignment: CDR1 DFQATT and CDR2 SNEGSKA (reference sequence). The CDR3 extends over 12 amino acids. The V end was cut by 6 bases, the J end by 5 bases, with 13 bases between. The CDR3 loop is CSARRTGTEAFF. CDR3 DNA sequence: TGCAGTGCCAGACGCACGGGGACTGAAGCTTTCTTT.

V usage is TRBV18 and J usage is TRBJ2-1, with TRBD1 matching 8 bases. Looked up from germline, CDR1 is KGHSH and CDR2 is LQKENI. The CDR3 contains 15 residues. V shed 3 bases and J 8 bases; nucleotides not matched to a gene: 9. The CDR3 sequence is CASSPDRERGDEQFF. CDR3 sequence (DNA): TGTGCCAGCTCACCGGACAGGGAGAGGGGGGATGAGCAGTTCTTC.

V is TRBV10-3 and J is TRBJ1-6; tentatively, D is TRBD1 (6 bases). This CDR3 spans 14 amino acids. The germline gives CDR1 ENHRY, CDR2 SYGVKD. The germline V and J ends were trimmed by 10 bases and 5 bases, with 15 bases remaining between them. CDR3 loop: CATWTGQNNSPLHF. As DNA, the CDR3 is TGTGCCACCTGGACGGGACAAAATAATTCACCCCTCCACTTT.

V and J are TRBV6-6 and TRBJ2-5, with D unresolved. The DNA end is a closer match to TRBJ2-7, so the J assignment may be wrong. Germline loops: CDR1 MNHNY, CDR2 SVGAGI (reference sequence). The CDR3 is made up of 12 amino acids. DNA for the CDR3: TGTGCCAGCAGTCCTAAGACGGGCGAGCAGTACTTC. This sequence encodes CASSPKTGEQYF.

About this clonotype itself: A read error may explain this, as a much larger clone is one base away. The chain is built from TRBV6-6 and TRBJ1-2, with D perhaps matching TRBD1 (6 bases). The CDR3 length is 13 residues. Germline-derived CDR1 and CDR2 are MNHNY and SVGAGI (reference sequence). The CDR3 DNA follows: TGTGTCAGCAGTTACAGGGATAACTATGGCTACACCTTC. As protein: CVSSYRDNYGYTF.